The 15 T cell receptor beta chains listed next were all sequenced from one sample in a study of shared T cell receptors in the human thymus. Only in-frame clones appear in the TCRdb table, and some are missing; sequencing was by immunoSEQ multiplex PCR. The sample lists 640,000 or so clones; around 87% were seen once. This same sample was also part of a study on human thymus T cells.

Sequenced material: thymocytes. These receptors were taken from a boy under two years old with a congenital heart defect.

The chain recombines TRBV7-9 with TRBJ2-7; maybe TRBD2 (6 bases). The CDR3 is 14 amino acids. Looked up from germline, CDR1 is SEHNR and CDR2 is FQNEAQ (reference sequence). The V end lost 3 bases, the J end lost 7 bases, and 16 bases lay between the germline ends. In DNA form, the CDR3 reads TGTGCCAGCAGCTTGTCACTAGCTCGCGGAGAGCAGTACTTC. Amino acid sequence: CASSLSLARGEQYF.

This clone is a singleton in its sample. The chain carries TRBV5-5 and TRBJ2-1; TRBD1 aligns across 8 bases. Germline values: CDR1 SGHKS, CDR2 YYEKEE (reference sequence). This CDR3 is built from 17 residues. V dropped 3 bases and J dropped 1; count of bases not matched to a gene: 9. This CDR3 is CASSYHRGDNSYNEQFF. The CDR3 nucleotides are TGTGCCAGCAGCTACCACAGGGGGGACAATTCCTACAATGAGCAGTTCTTC. Complete variable domain (other parts from reference TRBV5-5 and TRBJ2-1): DAGVTQSPTHLIKTRGQQVTLRCSPISGHKSVSWYQQVLGQGPQFIFQYYEKEERGRGNFPDRFSARQFPNYSSELNVNALLLGDSALYLCASSYHRGDNSYNEQFFGPGTRLTVL.

The gene calls are TRBV6-1 and TRBJ2-5; 7 bases match TRBD2. Germline CDR1 and CDR2: MNHNS and SASEGT. The CDR3 extends over 16 amino acids. V was clipped by 4 bases and J by 1 base; unmatched bases: 9. CDR3 DNA: TGTGCCAGCAGTGTTCTAGCGGAGCACATCCAAGAGACCCAGTACTTC. Protein: CASSVLAEHIQETQYF.

This chain links TRBV27 with TRBJ2-3; 7 positions match TRBD2. The CDR3 has 13 amino acids. Trimming removed 7 bases from V and 0 bases from J; junction bases left unmatched: 1. CDR1 is MNHEY and CDR2 is SMNVEV in the germline V gene (reference sequence). The CDR3 DNA is TGTGCCAGCACGCGGGGGAGCACAGATACGCAGTATTTT. Protein sequence: CASTRGSTDTQYF.

The chain couples TRBV4-2 to TRBJ2-1, with 7 bases lining up with TRBD2. With V trimmed by 4 bases and J by 5 bases, 11 bases remained unmatched. Germline V gives CDR1 LGHNA, CDR2 YNFKEQ. The CDR3 has 16 residues. The CDR3 DNA is TGTGCCAGCAGCCCACCGGGACTATCCCCCCACAATGAGCAGTTCTTC. Its protein is CASSPPGLSPHNEQFF.

This chain joins TRBV27 and TRBJ1-4; no firm D call. Per the germline V gene, CDR1 is MNHEY and CDR2 is SMNVEV (reference sequence). Between the trimmed V and J ends, which lost 2 bases and 0 bases, there was a span of 7 bases. The CDR3 covers 15 residues. CDR3 region: CASSLKRATNEKLFF. The CDR3 DNA reads as TGTGCCAGCAGTTTAAAGAGGGCAACTAATGAAAAACTGTTTTTT.

The rearrangement links TRBV12-5 to TRBJ2-7, with 9 nucleotides matching TRBD1. J lost 5 bases, V lost 1 base, and 12 bases had no gene match. Germline V gene sequence: CDR1 LGHNT, CDR2 FRNRAP. The CDR3 extends over 17 amino acids. This chain's CDR3 is CASGLAEGDREVDEQYF. In DNA, the CDR3 is TGTGCTAGTGGTTTGGCAGAAGGGGACAGGGAAGTAGACGAGCAGTACTTC.

The genes are TRBV28 and TRBJ2-5; 12 bases line up with TRBD2. V lost 3 bases to trimming and J lost 5 bases; unmatched junction nucleotides: 7. CDR1 MDHEN and CDR2 SYDVKM come from the germline V gene. There are 16 residues in the CDR3. The CDR3 DNA sequence: TGTGCCAGCAGTTTTCCTAGCGGGGGGGCCGAGGAGACCCAGTACTTC. As protein: CASSFPSGGAEETQYF.

The chain couples TRBV19 to TRBJ1-3; D unclear. Trimming took off 8 bases at V and 0 bases at J, with 14 bases between the two ends. CDR1 LNHDA and CDR2 SQIVND come from the germline V gene (reference sequence). This CDR3 contains 15 residues. The CDR3 DNA sequence: TGTGCCAGTTGTAACCCGCTAAGCTCTGGAAACACCATATATTTT. Translating gives CASCNPLSSGNTIYF.

The J gene is TRBJ2-6, the V gene TRBV15; D gene uncertain. This CDR3 comprises 16 residues. Germline CDR1 reads LNHNV; CDR2 reads YYDKDF (reference sequence). The ends were cut back, 1 base at V and 4 bases at J, with 11 bases in the middle. The DNA for the CDR3 is TGTGCCACCAGCAGAGTATATTCTTCCGGGGCCAACGTCCTGACTTTC. Translated, it gives CATSRVYSSGANVLTF.

The genes are TRBV28 and TRBJ1-6; D is undetermined. Per the germline V gene, CDR1 is MDHEN and CDR2 is SYDVKM. Trimming removed 9 bases at V and 6 bases at J, with 18 bases between. This CDR3 contains 15 residues. Here the CDR3 reads CASTKEAGSNSPLHF. The CDR3 nucleotides are TGTGCCAGTACAAAAGAAGCGGGTTCTAATTCACCCCTCCACTTT.

The CDR3, as DNA: TGTGCCAGCAGCCCTGACAGGGGGCGACGACAGCCCCAGCATTTT. Translated: CASSPDRGRRQPQHF. V is TRBV5-5 and J is TRBJ1-5; TRBD1 aligns across 10 bases. V was clipped by 4 bases and J by 7 bases; unmatched bases: 8. From germline, CDR1 is SGHKS and CDR2 YYEKEE (reference sequence). This CDR3 contains 15 residues.

The chain uses TRBV15 and TRBJ2-3; TRBD1 agrees at 8 bases. The germline V gene encodes CDR1 LNHNV and CDR2 YYDKDF (reference sequence). With 2 bases clipped from V and 1 base from J, the junction kept 2 bases outside the gene matches. The length of the CDR3 is 15 residues. Here the CDR3 DNA reads TGTGCCACCAGCAGACTACAGGGGGGCACAGATACGCAGTATTTT. Translation: CATSRLQGGTDTQYF. The full variable domain, rest sourced from reference TRBV15 and TRBJ2-3, is DAMVIQNPRYQVTQFGKPVTLSCSQTLNHNVMYWYQQKSSQAPKLLFHYYDKDFNNEADTPDNFQSRRPNTSFCFLDIRSPGLGDTAMYLCATSRLQGGTDTQYFGPGTRLTVL.

The CDR3 DNA is TGTGCCAGCAGTCTGGGCCCACAGGGGAGGTTGGCAGATACGCAGTATTTT. Protein sequence: CASSLGPQGRLADTQYF. This chain uses TRBV9 with TRBJ2-3; tentative D call: TRBD1 (7 bases). Trimming cost V 5 bases and J 4 bases, with 23 bases left between them. CDR1 is SGDLS and CDR2 is YYNGEE in the germline V gene. The CDR3 has 17 residues.

This chain uses TRBV27 with TRBJ2-7, with 10 bases identical to TRBD1. The germline CDR1 and CDR2 sequences are MNHEY and SMNVEV (reference sequence). Trimming at V came to 7 bases and at J to 5 bases, leaving 11 bases not matched to a gene. The CDR3 has 15 residues. The CDR3 protein is CASTRSGTGDHEQYF. DNA for the CDR3: TGTGCCAGCACCAGATCCGGGACAGGGGACCACGAGCAGTACTTC.